The clone carrying this T cell receptor (beta chain) was detected many times. The data are from a study of T cells in Graves' hyperthyroidism and ophthalmopathy. TCR beta CDR3 region amplification was performed from RNA transcripts. The HTBI set primed first-round TCR CDR3 RT-PCR. TCRdb independently ran MiXCR on the multiplex PCR reads; one entry per CDR3 protein. The table lists 640,000 or so distinct CDR3 sequences, approximately 15% of them singletons. The CDR3 totals 13 residues. V was clipped by 1 base and J by 7 bases, with 7 bases between them. Per the germline V gene, CDR1 is SEHNR and CDR2 is FQNEAQ (reference sequence).

The receptor's source is a woman aged 40 to 50 with Graves' ophthalmopathy. Input material: blood. This chain connects TRBV7-9 to TRBJ2-2; no firm D call. The CDR3 DNA reads TGTGCCAGCAGCTTAGTCCCAGGCGGGGAGCTGTTTTTT. Its protein is CASSLVPGGELFF. Variable domain in full (rest from reference TRBV7-9 and TRBJ2-2): DTGVSQNPRHKITKRGQNVTFRCDPISEHNRLYWYRQTLGQGPEFLTYFQNEAQLEKSRLLSDRFSAERPKGSFSTLEIQRTEQGDSAMYLCASSLVPGGELFFGEGSRLTVL.